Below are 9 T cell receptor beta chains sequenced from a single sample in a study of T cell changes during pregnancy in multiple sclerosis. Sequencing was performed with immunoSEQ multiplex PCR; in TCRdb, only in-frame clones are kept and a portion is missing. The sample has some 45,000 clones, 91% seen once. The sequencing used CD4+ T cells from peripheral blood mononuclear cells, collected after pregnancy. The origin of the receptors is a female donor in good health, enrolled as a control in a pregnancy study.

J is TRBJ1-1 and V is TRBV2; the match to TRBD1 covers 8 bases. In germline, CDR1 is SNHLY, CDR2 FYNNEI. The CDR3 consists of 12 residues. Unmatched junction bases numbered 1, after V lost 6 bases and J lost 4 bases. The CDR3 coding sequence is TGTGCCAGCAGACAGGGGGGCACTGAAGCTTTCTTT. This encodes CASRQGGTEAFF.

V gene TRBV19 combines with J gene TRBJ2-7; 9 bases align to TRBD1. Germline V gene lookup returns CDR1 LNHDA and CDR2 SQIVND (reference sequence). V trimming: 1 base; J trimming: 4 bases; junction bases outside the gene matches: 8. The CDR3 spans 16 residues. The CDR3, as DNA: TGTGCCAGTAGTATAGGGACAGGGGTTTTTTTTTACGAGCAGTACTTC. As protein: CASSIGTGVFFYEQYF. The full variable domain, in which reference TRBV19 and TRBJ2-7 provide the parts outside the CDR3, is DGGITQSPKYLFRKEGQNVTLSCEQNLNHDAMYWYRQDPGQGLRLIYYSQIVNDFQKGDIAEGYSVSREKKESFPLTVTSAQKNPTAFYLCASSIGTGVFFYEQYFGPGTRLTVT.

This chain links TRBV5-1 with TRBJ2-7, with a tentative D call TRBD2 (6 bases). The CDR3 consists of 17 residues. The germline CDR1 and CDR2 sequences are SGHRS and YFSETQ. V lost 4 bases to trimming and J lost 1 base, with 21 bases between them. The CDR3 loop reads CASSPFNIRGGSYEQYF. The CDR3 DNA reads TGCGCCAGCAGCCCCTTCAATATTAGAGGAGGGTCCTACGAGCAGTACTTC.

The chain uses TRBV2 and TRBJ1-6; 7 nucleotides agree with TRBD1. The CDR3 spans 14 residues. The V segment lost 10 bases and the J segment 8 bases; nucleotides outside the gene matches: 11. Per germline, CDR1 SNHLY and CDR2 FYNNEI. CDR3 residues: CATGSGTAHSPLHF. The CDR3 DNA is TGTGCCACCGGATCCGGGACAGCACATTCACCCCTCCACTTT.

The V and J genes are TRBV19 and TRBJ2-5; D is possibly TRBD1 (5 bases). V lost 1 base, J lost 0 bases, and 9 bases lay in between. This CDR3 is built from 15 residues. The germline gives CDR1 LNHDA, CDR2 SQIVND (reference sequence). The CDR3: CASSIGTSYQETQYF. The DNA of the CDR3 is TGTGCCAGTAGTATAGGGACATCGTACCAAGAGACCCAGTACTTC. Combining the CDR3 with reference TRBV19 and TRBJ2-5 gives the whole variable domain DGGITQSPKYLFRKEGQNVTLSCEQNLNHDAMYWYRQDPGQGLRLIYYSQIVNDFQKGDIAEGYSVSREKKESFPLTVTSAQKNPTAFYLCASSIGTSYQETQYFGPGTRLLVL.

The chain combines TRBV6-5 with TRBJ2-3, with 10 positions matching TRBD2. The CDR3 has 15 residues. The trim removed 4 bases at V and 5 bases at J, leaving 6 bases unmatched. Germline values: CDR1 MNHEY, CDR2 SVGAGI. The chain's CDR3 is CASSSAGGLIDTQYF. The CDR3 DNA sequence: TGTGCCAGCAGTTCAGCGGGGGGGCTTATAGATACGCAGTATTTT.

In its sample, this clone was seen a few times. The CDR3 DNA is TGTGCCAGCAGTGTCCAACAGGGGACGGGTTCACCCCTCCACTTT. This sequence encodes CASSVQQGTGSPLHF. The V and J genes are TRBV6-5 and TRBJ1-6; 7 nucleotides agree with TRBD1. V gave up 5 bases and J gave up 9 bases; unmatched junction bases: 10. Per the germline V gene, CDR1 is MNHEY and CDR2 is SVGAGI. The CDR3 contains 15 residues.

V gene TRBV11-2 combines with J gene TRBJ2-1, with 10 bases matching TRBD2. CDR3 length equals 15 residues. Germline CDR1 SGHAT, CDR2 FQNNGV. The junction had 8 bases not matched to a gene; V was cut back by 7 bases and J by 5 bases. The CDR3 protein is CASTTGTSVNNEQFF. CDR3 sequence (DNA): TGTGCCAGCACAACCGGGACTAGCGTCAACAATGAGCAGTTCTTC.

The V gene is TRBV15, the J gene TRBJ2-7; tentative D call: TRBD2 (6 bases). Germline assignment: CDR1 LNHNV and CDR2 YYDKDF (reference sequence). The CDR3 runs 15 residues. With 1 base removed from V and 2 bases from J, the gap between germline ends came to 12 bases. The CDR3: CATSRAPSGAYEQYF. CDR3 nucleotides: TGTGCCACCAGCAGAGCTCCTTCGGGGGCCTACGAGCAGTACTTC. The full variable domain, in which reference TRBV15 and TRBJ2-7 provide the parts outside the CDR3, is DAMVIQNPRYQVTQFGKPVTLSCSQTLNHNVMYWYQQKSSQAPKLLFHYYDKDFNNEADTPDNFQSRRPNTSFCFLDIRSPGLGDTAMYLCATSRAPSGAYEQYFGPGTRLTVT.